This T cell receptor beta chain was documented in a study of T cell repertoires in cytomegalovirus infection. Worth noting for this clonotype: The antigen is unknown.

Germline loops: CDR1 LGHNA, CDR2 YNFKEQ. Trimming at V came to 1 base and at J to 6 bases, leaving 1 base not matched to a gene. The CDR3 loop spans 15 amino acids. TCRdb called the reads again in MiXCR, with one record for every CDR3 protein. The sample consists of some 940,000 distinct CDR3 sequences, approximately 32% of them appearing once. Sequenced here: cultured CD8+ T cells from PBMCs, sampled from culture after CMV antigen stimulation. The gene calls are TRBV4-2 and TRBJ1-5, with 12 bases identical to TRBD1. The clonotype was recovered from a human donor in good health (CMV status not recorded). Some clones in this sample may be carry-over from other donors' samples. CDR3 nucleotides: TGTGCCAGCAGCCAAGGGGACAGGGGGCGTCAGCCCCAGCATTTT. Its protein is CASSQGDRGRQPQHF.